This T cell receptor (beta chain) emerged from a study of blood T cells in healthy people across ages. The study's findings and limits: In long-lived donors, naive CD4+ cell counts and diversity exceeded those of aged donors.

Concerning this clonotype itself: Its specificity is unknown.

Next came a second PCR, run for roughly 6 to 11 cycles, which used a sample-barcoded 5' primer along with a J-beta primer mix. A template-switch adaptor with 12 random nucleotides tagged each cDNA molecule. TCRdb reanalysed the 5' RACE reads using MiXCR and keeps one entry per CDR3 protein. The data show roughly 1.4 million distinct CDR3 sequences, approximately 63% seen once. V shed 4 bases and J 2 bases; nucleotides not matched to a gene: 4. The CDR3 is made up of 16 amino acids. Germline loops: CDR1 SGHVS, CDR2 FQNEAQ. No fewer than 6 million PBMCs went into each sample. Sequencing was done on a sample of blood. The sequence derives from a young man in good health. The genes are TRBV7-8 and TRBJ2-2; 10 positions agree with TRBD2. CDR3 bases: TGTGCCAGCAGCTCTAGCGGGAGCCGAAACACCGGGGAGCTGTTTTTT. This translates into CASSSSGSRNTGELFF. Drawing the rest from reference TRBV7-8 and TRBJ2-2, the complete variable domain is GAGVSQSPRYKVAKRGQDVALRCDPISGHVSLFWYQQALGQGPEFLTYFQNEAQLDKSGLPSDRFFAERPEGSVSTLKIQRTQQEDSAVYLCASSSSGSRNTGELFFGEGSRLTVL.